This T cell receptor (beta chain) appears in the sequencing data of a study of graft-versus-host responses after intestinal transplantation. In the study overall: The recipients all started with anti-thymocyte globulin induction and then took tacrolimus and steroids for three to four years.

Some clones are missing from TCRdb's copy, which holds only in-frame ones; the method was immunoSEQ multiplex PCR. The sample contains over 100,000 clones, 90% to 95% of which appear only once. Trimming took off 7 bases at V and 4 bases at J, with 8 bases between the two ends. The CDR3 loop spans 11 amino acids. The germline V gene has CDR1 MDHEN and CDR2 SYDVKM. As to this clone: Its antigen is as yet unknown.

The specimen comprised unstimulated CD8+ T cells sorted from spleen or lymph node cells, sampled before intestinal transplant. This TCR came from a human donor who received an intestinal transplant. V and J are TRBV28 and TRBJ2-7; D remains ambiguous. CDR3 residues: CASKREYEQYF. The CDR3 nucleotides are TGTGCCAGCAAAAGGGAATACGAGCAGTACTTC.